This is a list of T cell receptor beta chains from one sample in a study of CD8+CD57+ T cells in acquired aplastic anemia. One entry per CDR3 protein results from TCRdb running MiXCR on the reads. The sample has 120,000 or so distinct CDR3 sequences, about 48% seen once. The sample taken for sequencing was sorted CD4+, CD8+, or CD8+CD57+ T cells (not recorded which) from PBMCs. These receptors came from a human donor in good health, serving as a control. CDR3s include the opening cysteine and the closing phenylalanine or tryptophan. The order of the fields is V gene, J gene, D gene, clone size, CDR3 DNA, CDR3 protein. A D gene is named only where the DNA matches it firmly. The size entry is marked missing in some rows and otherwise reads once, few, many or a size class.

v_call: TRBV3-1; j_call: TRBJ2-1; d_call: .; clone_size: .; cdr3_nt: TGTGCCAGCAGCGCCTATTTAGCGCACGATGGCAATGAGCAGTTCTTC; cdr3_aa: CASSAYLAHDGNEQFF
v_call: TRBV10-3; j_call: TRBJ1-1; d_call: .; clone_size: many; cdr3_nt: TGTGCCATCAGGGAGGAGTGGATGAACACTGAAGCTTTCTTT; cdr3_aa: CAIREEWMNTEAFF
v_call: TRBV24-1; j_call: TRBJ1-1; d_call: .; clone_size: .; cdr3_nt: TGTGCCACCAGTGATTTTCGGCAGGGCGACACTAAAGCTTTCTTT; cdr3_aa: CATSDFRQGDTKAFF
v_call: TRBV2; j_call: TRBJ2-7; d_call: TRBD2; clone_size: .; cdr3_nt: TGTGCCAGCAGTGAACAGCGGGAGTCCTACGAGCAGTACTTC; cdr3_aa: CASSEQRESYEQYF
v_call: TRBV29-1; j_call: TRBJ2-2; d_call: .; clone_size: few; cdr3_nt: TGCAGCGTTAAGGGACTTACTAACACCGGGGAGCTGTTTTTT; cdr3_aa: CSVKGLTNTGELFF
v_call: TRBV11-3; j_call: TRBJ1-5; d_call: .; clone_size: .; cdr3_nt: TGTGCCAGCAGTCCGTCCGGGCGGGGAAGTCAGCCCCAGCATTTT; cdr3_aa: CASSPSGRGSQPQHF
v_call: TRBV4-2; j_call: TRBJ2-3; d_call: TRBD2; clone_size: .; cdr3_nt: TGTGCCAGCAGGTCGGGACTAGCGGGGGGGCGTAGCGCAGATACGCAGTATTTT; cdr3_aa: CASRSGLAGGRSADTQYF
v_call: TRBV5-1; j_call: TRBJ2-1; d_call: TRBD1; clone_size: many; cdr3_nt: TGCGCCAGCAGCTTGGGGACAGGTATAAATGAGCAGTTCTTC; cdr3_aa: CASSLGTGINEQFF
v_call: TRBV7-9; j_call: TRBJ2-3; d_call: .; clone_size: .; cdr3_nt: TGTGCCAGCAGCTCCCCCGGGGGCACAGATACGCAGTATTTT; cdr3_aa: CASSSPGGTDTQYF
v_call: TRBV19; j_call: TRBJ1-2; d_call: .; clone_size: many; cdr3_nt: TGTGCCAGTAGTCCCTATCTGAGGGGCGGCGGTGGCTACACCTTC; cdr3_aa: CASSPYLRGGGGYTF
v_call: TRBV5-4; j_call: TRBJ2-2; d_call: .; clone_size: many; cdr3_nt: TGTGCCAGCAGCTTAGTCCCAACTCGAACTACGCGAGACACCGGGGAGCTGTTTTTT; cdr3_aa: CASSLVPTRTTRDTGELFF
v_call: TRBV19; j_call: TRBJ2-7; d_call: .; clone_size: .; cdr3_nt: TGTGCCAGCGGCCCGGGGGGCCTTTCCTACGAGCAGTACTTC; cdr3_aa: CASGPGGLSYEQYF
v_call: TRBV6-1; j_call: TRBJ2-1; d_call: TRBD1; clone_size: few; cdr3_nt: TGTGCCAGCACCCCGGGGACAGTCTACAATGAGCAGTTCTTC; cdr3_aa: CASTPGTVYNEQFF
v_call: TRBV20-1; j_call: TRBJ2-5; d_call: .; clone_size: once; cdr3_nt: TGCAGTGCTAGGCGCGGGCATAAGGAGACCCAGTACTTC; cdr3_aa: CSARRGHKETQYF
v_call: TRBV11-2; j_call: TRBJ2-1; d_call: TRBD2; clone_size: .; cdr3_nt: TGTGCCAGCAGCAGGACTAGCGGTTCGCCCAACAATGAGCAGTTCTTC; cdr3_aa: CASSRTSGSPNNEQFF
v_call: TRBV20-1; j_call: TRBJ1-1; d_call: TRBD1; clone_size: .; cdr3_nt: TGCAGTGCTAGGACAGGGTCCAGCACTGAAGCTTTCTTT; cdr3_aa: CSARTGSSTEAFF
v_call: TRBV20-1; j_call: TRBJ2-1; d_call: .; clone_size: many; cdr3_nt: TGCAGTGCTAGAGTGAGGGGGGGAACCTACAATGAGCAGTTCTTC; cdr3_aa: CSARVRGGTYNEQFF
v_call: TRBV12-3/TRBV12-4; j_call: TRBJ1-3; d_call: TRBD1; clone_size: once; cdr3_nt: TGTGCCAGCAGCCGGGGACAGGGGGAGGTGAAGTCTGGAAACACCATATATTTT; cdr3_aa: CASSRGQGEVKSGNTIYF
v_call: TRBV15; j_call: TRBJ2-3; d_call: .; clone_size: .; cdr3_nt: TGTGCCACCAGTCCGACGGTGCTCACTAACACAGATACGCAGTATTTT; cdr3_aa: CATSPTVLTNTDTQYF
v_call: TRBV19; j_call: TRBJ1-1; d_call: TRBD1; clone_size: .; cdr3_nt: TGTGCCAGTACCCACCATAGGGACAGCCCGAACACTGAAGCTTTCTTT; cdr3_aa: CASTHHRDSPNTEAFF